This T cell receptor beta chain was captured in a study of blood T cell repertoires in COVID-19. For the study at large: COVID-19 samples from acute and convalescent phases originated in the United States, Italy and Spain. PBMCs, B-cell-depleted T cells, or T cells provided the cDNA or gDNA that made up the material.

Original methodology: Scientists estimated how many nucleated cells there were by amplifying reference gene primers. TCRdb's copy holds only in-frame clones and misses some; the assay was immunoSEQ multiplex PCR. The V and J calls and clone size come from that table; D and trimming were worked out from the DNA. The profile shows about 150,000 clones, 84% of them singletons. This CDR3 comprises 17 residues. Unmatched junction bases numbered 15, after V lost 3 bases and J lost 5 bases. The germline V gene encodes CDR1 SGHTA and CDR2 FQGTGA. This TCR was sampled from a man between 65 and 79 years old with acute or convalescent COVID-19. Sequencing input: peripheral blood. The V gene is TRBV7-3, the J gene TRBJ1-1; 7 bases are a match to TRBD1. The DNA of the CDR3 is TGTGCCAGCAGCTTGGAGAACGACAGGGTAAGTCGTACTGAAGCTTTCTTT. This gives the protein CASSLENDRVSRTEAFF.